This T cell receptor beta chain was documented in a study of T cell repertoires and leukemia-associated antigens (dated by TCRdb to between 2019 and 2020). The study in broad terms: Around 15 million effective reads were obtained overall, with each sample giving about 5.1 to 6.6 million read pairs and about 3.3 to 5.0 million effective reads. In vitro peptide stimulation of healthy T cells was used with the aim of identifying the antigen recognized by a TCR Vbeta21 clone previously found in CML patients. Overall study outcomes, separate from this receptor: The four groups showed no significant differences in numbers of Vbeta genes (roughly 60), Jbeta genes (around 13), VDJ rearrangements, or unique CDR3s. Antigen specificity and function of the expanded clones were not tested directly and required further investigation.

CD3+ T cells were initially rested overnight at 2.5 million cells/mL in RPMI 1640 lacking fetal bovine serum. MACS immunomagnetic beads were used according to the manufacturer's instructions to isolate CD3+ T cells from PBMCs. The CDR3 covers 14 residues, taking in both the cysteine and the phenylalanine. Here the CDR3 DNA is all that survives: 42 bases in frame from base 1. From V the trimming removes 3 bases and from J it removes 3 bases, while the gene matches leave 6 bases of the junction unaccounted for. Via the germline V gene (reference sequence), CDR1 is DFQATT and CDR2 SNEGSKA. Comments on this clonotype: The clone's antigen remains unknown. The record has no base qualities; no much larger clone is one base away.

Total RNA was extracted from the cultured T cells using TRIzol reagent. 5' rapid amplification of cDNA ends (5'RACE) was used to amplify TCRbeta libraries from RNA. Before sequencing, Qubit, an Agilent instrument, and quantitative PCR were used to check library concentration and integrity. Qualified libraries were sequenced on Illumina HiSeq or MiSeq by a commercial service provider. Per the original workflow: TCR sequences in each sample were identified with MiXCR version 1.8.2. To qualify, a clone needed a CDR3 longer than four amino acids, an in-frame nucleotide length, and no stop codon. A read containing the complete CDR3 structure was defined as an effective read. RT-PCR with 24 Vbeta primers, GeneScan spectratyping, and Sanger sequencing were used to validate expanded clones. The public reads were reprocessed in TCRdb via fastp at Q25 and MiXCR, keeping in-frame beta chains. Duplicate CDR3 protein sequences are folded into a single record with the most common DNA and genes. The V and J calls were not made by the authors but by TCRdb's processing. Within this sample are 7,500 to 10,000 distinct CDR3 sequences, with roughly 40% of them counted one time only. Clones ranked in the top ten supply 55% to 60% of the sample.

In this chain, TRBV20-1 is recombined with TRBJ2-7; 9 central bases correspond to TRBD2. The sequence came from a female donor in good health. The sample taken for sequencing was CD3+ T cells sorted from blood and cultured. In nucleotides, the sequence is TGCAGTGCTAGCAGACTAGCGGAGGGCTACGAGCAGTACTTC. Its product reads: CSASRLAEGYEQYF.